This is a list of T cell receptor beta chains from one sample in a study of follicular helper T cells after annual influenza vaccination. Profiling relied on immunoSEQ multiplex PCR, and the TCRdb table lists in-frame clones only, not all of them. Of some 4,900 clones listed, about nine tenths are singletons. The sequenced sample was CXCR5+ CD38- circulating T follicular helper cells from blood, obtained 7 days after influenza vaccination. The receptors stem from an adult who received the influenza vaccine. CDR3s include the opening cysteine and the closing phenylalanine or tryptophan. The D gene is left open where the match is weak. Clone size is given for some rows only: seen once, a few or many times, or a class if the clone is expanded.

v_gene	d_gene	abundance	j_gene	CDR3nt	CDR3aa
TRBV7-2	TRBD1	few	TRBJ1-3	TGTGCCAGCAGCTGGGACAGGGGCTCTGGAAACACCATATATTTT	CASSWDRGSGNTIYF
TRBV4-2	TRBD2	NA	TRBJ2-3	TGTGCCAGCACTCAGGGCGGGGGGAGCACAGATACGCAGTATTTT	CASTQGGGSTDTQYF
TRBV30	NA	NA	TRBJ2-5	TGTGCCTGGAGTGTACTCTCGGGAGAGACCCAGTACTTC	CAWSVLSGETQYF
TRBV6-1	NA	NA	TRBJ2-1	TGTGCCAGCAGTGCCTACTCACACAATGAGCAGTTCTTC	CASSAYSHNEQFF
TRBV5-1	TRBD2	NA	TRBJ2-2	TGCGCCAGCGCAGCGGGAGCGAACACCGGGGAGCTGTTTTTT	CASAAGANTGELFF
TRBV19	NA	NA	TRBJ2-1	TGTGCCAGTACCGAGGGTAACACCTACAATGAGCAGTTCTTC	CASTEGNTYNEQFF
TRBV5-1	NA	NA	TRBJ1-6	TGCGCCAGCAGCCTCTCCGCCCAGGGGAATTCACCCCTCCACTTT	CASSLSAQGNSPLHF
TRBV6-1	NA	NA	TRBJ2-3	TGTGCCAGCAGCACGACTAGAGAAGATACGCAGTATTTT	CASSTTREDTQYF
TRBV5-1	TRBD1	NA	TRBJ2-5	TGCGCCAGCAGAGACCGAGGGACAGGGATAGGAGAGACCCAGTACTTC	CASRDRGTGIGETQYF
TRBV9	TRBD2	NA	TRBJ2-7	TGTGCCAGTAGCGCGGGGGGCTCATCCTACGAGCAGTACTTC	CASSAGGSSYEQYF
TRBV5-1	NA	NA	TRBJ1-6	TGCGCCAGCAGCCCGGGATATTATAATTCACCCCTCCACTTT	CASSPGYYNSPLHF
TRBV6-5	NA	NA	TRBJ1-5	TGTGCCAGCAGTTTATCGAATAGTAATCAGCCCCAGCATTTT	CASSLSNSNQPQHF
TRBV2	NA	NA	TRBJ2-1	TGTGCCAGCAGTGGGACAGCAGCATGGAATGAGCAGTTCTTC	CASSGTAAWNEQFF
TRBV27	TRBD1	NA	TRBJ2-7	TGTGCCAGCATCGACAGGGACACCTACGAGCAGTACTTC	CASIDRDTYEQYF
TRBV30	TRBD2	NA	TRBJ2-1	TGTGCCTGGAGTGTAGGGCTAGCGGGGGGGAGGAATGAGCAGTTCTTC	CAWSVGLAGGRNEQFF
TRBV2	NA	NA	TRBJ1-5	TGTGCCAGCAGAACAGGGTCGGGCAATCAGCCCCAGCATTTT	CASRTGSGNQPQHF
TRBV5-4	NA	NA	TRBJ2-4	TGTGCCAGCAGCTCTCCGGGACTAGCCAAAAACATTCAGTACTTC	CASSSPGLAKNIQYF
TRBV5-1	TRBD2	NA	TRBJ2-1	TGCGCCAGCAGTTCGGGGGGAGGGTACAATGAGCAGTTCTTC	CASSSGGGYNEQFF
TRBV9	NA	NA	TRBJ2-5	TGTGCCAGCAGCGTAGTACTAGCTGATCAAGAGACCCAGTACTTC	CASSVVLADQETQYF
TRBV11-3	NA	NA	TRBJ1-1	TGTGCCAGCAGCACAGAAGACACTGAAGCTTTCTTT	CASSTEDTEAFF
TRBV20-1	NA	NA	TRBJ1-2	TGCAGTGTGGGAGGGGTAGGCTACACCTTC	CSVGGVGYTF
TRBV18	TRBD2	NA	TRBJ2-1	TGTGCCAGCTCACCATCTAGCGGGGTTAACAATGAGCAGTTCTTC	CASSPSSGVNNEQFF
TRBV5-1	NA	NA	TRBJ2-2	TGCGCCAGCAGCTTGGGTGACTTAAGTGCGACCGGGGAGCTGTTTTTT	CASSLGDLSATGELFF
TRBV5-1	NA	NA	TRBJ1-1	TGCGCCAGCAGACAGAACAGGAACACTGAAGCTTTCTTT	CASRQNRNTEAFF
TRBV11-3	TRBD1	NA	TRBJ2-2	TGTGCCAGCAGCACGGGACAGCACACCGGGGAGCTGTTTTTT	CASSTGQHTGELFF
TRBV4-2	NA	NA	TRBJ2-2	TGTGCCAGCAGCCAGCCACAGTTAAACCCTGGGGGGGAGCTGTTTTTT	CASSQPQLNPGGELFF
TRBV6-1	NA	once	TRBJ2-7	TGTGCCAGCAGTGGAAGCTGGCAGGGTTACGAGCAGTACTTC	CASSGSWQGYEQYF
TRBV9	TRBD1	NA	TRBJ2-5	TGTGCCAGCAGCGTAGGGGTGGACAGGGGTGAGACCCAGTACTTC	CASSVGVDRGETQYF
TRBV6-6	NA	NA	TRBJ2-7	TGTGCCAGCAGCAAGTATCCAGGGGCCTTCTCCTACGAGCAGTACTTC	CASSKYPGAFSYEQYF
TRBV6-1	NA	NA	TRBJ2-3	TGTGCCAGCAGTGAACTGAGCGATACGCAGTATTTT	CASSELSDTQYF
TRBV5-1	TRBD2	once	TRBJ2-5	TGCGCCAGCAGCAGACGTGCAGCGGGGGGAACAGAGACCCAGTACTTC	CASSRRAAGGTETQYF
TRBV2	NA	NA	TRBJ2-1	TGTGCCAGCAGGGAGGACGCGTACAATGAGCAGTTCTTC	CASREDAYNEQFF
TRBV6-1	NA	few	TRBJ1-3	TGTGCCAGCAGTGCGCCACATATCAGGGGAAGCTCTGGAAACACCATATATTTT	CASSAPHIRGSSGNTIYF
TRBV7-7	TRBD1	NA	TRBJ2-5	TGTGCTAGCAGCCGAACACCCGCCGGGACAGGGGTTCGAGAGACCCAGTACTTC	CASSRTPAGTGVRETQYF
TRBV6-1	NA	NA	TRBJ2-7	TGTGCCAGCATGGTGTCGGTCTACGAGCAGTACTTC	CASMVSVYEQYF
TRBV6-1	NA	NA	TRBJ1-5	TGTGCCAGCAGTGAAGCCCCAGGGGCTCAGCCCCAGCATTTT	CASSEAPGAQPQHF
TRBV5-4	TRBD1	NA	TRBJ1-1	TGTGCCAGCAGCTCATACAGGGGGCGGGTCACTGAAGCTTTCTTT	CASSSYRGRVTEAFF